The subject of this entry is one T cell receptor beta chain. In each sample, at least 7 million PBMCs were isolated. The second PCR ran roughly 7 to 12 cycles with a sample-barcoded 5' primer and J-beta primers. One entry per CDR3 protein results from TCRdb running MiXCR on the 5' RACE reads. Of about 1.8 million distinct CDR3 sequences detected, about 50% appear once; the ten largest clones hold less than 2.5%. These data belong to a study of blood T cells in healthy people across ages. Sequencing input: blood. This TCR derives from a woman between 35 and 50 years old in good health.

The CDR3 DNA is TGTGCCAGCCATACATCGGGGGAAAAACTGTTTTTT. Amino acids: CASHTSGEKLFF. This sequence joins TRBV12-3 or TRBV12-4 and TRBJ1-4, with D hard to call. CDR3 length equals 12 residues. V dropped 8 bases and J dropped 8 bases, with 12 bases sitting between them.